These 20 T cell receptor beta chains were sequenced from one sample in a study of T cells after somatic rescue of genetic block. Clones were sequenced by immunoSEQ multiplex PCR, and TCRdb holds only the in-frame ones, with some missing. The sample comprises about 13,000 clones, roughly 73% of which are singletons, and 15% to 20% rests with the top ten. Material for sequencing was peripheral blood mononuclear cells (PBMCs). Every receptor here comes from a boy aged 5-17 years.

V gene TRBV5-8 combines with J gene TRBJ2-3, with 7 positions matching TRBD1. Germline-derived CDR1 and CDR2 are SGHTS and YDEGEE. There are 15 residues in the CDR3. After removal of 4 bases from V and 3 bases from J, the junction contained 8 bases not matched to a gene. In DNA, the CDR3 is TGTGCCAGCAGCCTCCGGGACAGAGGTACAGATACGCAGTATTTT. It specifies CASSLRDRGTDTQYF.

The sample holds a few counts of this clone. The chain couples TRBV16 to TRBJ1-2; 11 bases are a match to TRBD1. The CDR3 covers 13 residues. Germline-derived CDR1 and CDR2 are KGHSY and FQNENV. After removal of 2 bases from V and 7 bases from J, the junction contained 0 bases not matched to a gene. The CDR3 sequence is CASSQGTGGGYTF. CDR3 nucleotide sequence: TGTGCCAGCAGCCAAGGGACAGGGGGTGGCTACACCTTC. Together with reference TRBV16 and TRBJ1-2, the CDR3 gives the full variable domain: GEEVAQTPKHLVRGEGQKAKLYCAPIKGHSYVFWYQQVLKNEFKFLISFQNENVFDETGMPKERFSAKCLPNSPCSLEIQATKLEDSAVYFCASSQGTGGGYTFGSGTRLTVV.

The chain recombines TRBV28 with TRBJ2-1, with a weak D call TRBD2 (6 bases). V was pared by 4 bases and J by 4 bases, with 11 bases between. This CDR3 spans 14 amino acids. Germline-derived CDR1 and CDR2 are MDHEN and SYDVKM. The CDR3 DNA reads TGTGCCAGCAGTTCCCCTAGCGTTTACAATGAGCAGTTCTTC. Amino acid sequence: CASSSPSVYNEQFF.

J is TRBJ2-3 and V is TRBV7-9, with TRBD1 as a possible D gene (6 bases). This CDR3 has 15 amino acids. The V gene lost 2 bases and the J gene lost 2 bases, with 11 bases spanning the gap. Germline CDR1 SEHNR, CDR2 FQNEAQ (reference sequence). The DNA for the CDR3 is TGTGCCAGCAGCTTATTTGACAGGTACACAGATACGCAGTATTTT. This encodes CASSLFDRYTDTQYF.

V and J are TRBV7-8 and TRBJ2-7, with D possibly being TRBD2 (7 bases). With 1 base removed from V and 3 bases from J, the gap between germline ends came to 10 bases. The CDR3 has 14 residues. Germline CDR1 is SGHVS and CDR2 is FQNEAQ. CDR3 DNA sequence: TGTGCCAGCAGCTTAGGGGGGGGCCTCTACGAGCAGTACTTC. Protein: CASSLGGGLYEQYF.

V gene TRBV10-2 combines with J gene TRBJ2-5; 9 bases line up with TRBD1. This CDR3 region has 14 residues. Germline V gives CDR1 WSHSY, CDR2 SAAADI. Trimming cost V 8 bases and J 2 bases; bases outside gene matches: 6. The CDR3 spells CASWDREGQETQYF. DNA for the CDR3: TGCGCCAGCTGGGACAGGGAGGGTCAAGAGACCCAGTACTTC.

This sequence joins TRBV11-1 and TRBJ2-7; no definite D call. The CDR3 sequence is 12 residues long. Trimming left V 5 bases short and J 9 bases short, with 14 bases between. CDR1 is SGHAT and CDR2 is FQDESV in the germline V gene (reference sequence). Here the CDR3 DNA reads TGTGCCAGCAGCCTACCCCACAGTGGGCAGTACTTC. Amino acids: CASSLPHSGQYF.

The V and J genes are TRBV2 and TRBJ2-3; possible D gene TRBD1, 6 bases. Germline CDR1 reads SNHLY; CDR2 reads FYNNEI. The CDR3 totals 13 residues. Trimming left V 2 bases short and J 3 bases short, with 6 bases between. The CDR3 loop reads CASSERGTDTQYF. DNA for the CDR3: TGTGCCAGCAGTGAAAGGGGGACAGATACGCAGTATTTT.

This clone has just one count. The chain recombines TRBV6-6 with TRBJ2-4; 10 positions agree with TRBD2. The CDR3 contains 15 residues. Unmatched junction bases numbered 2, after V lost 2 bases and J lost 4 bases. Germline CDR1 reads MNHNY; CDR2 reads SVGAGI (reference sequence). The DNA of the CDR3 is TGTGCCAGCAGTTACATTAGCGGGAGGAAAAACATTCAGTACTTC. It specifies CASSYISGRKNIQYF.

V and J are TRBV19 and TRBJ1-6; no reliable D call. CDR1 is LNHDA, CDR2 SQIVND, per germline (reference sequence). Trimming cost V 1 base and J 7 bases, with 11 bases left between them. CDR3 length: 15 residues. In nucleotides, the CDR3 is TGTGCCAGTAGTATAGGACGGTCTGGAAATTCACCCCTCCACTTT. Residues: CASSIGRSGNSPLHF. Full variable domain (rest looked up from reference TRBV19 and TRBJ1-6): DGGITQSPKYLFRKEGQNVTLSCEQNLNHDAMYWYRQDPGQGLRLIYYSQIVNDFQKGDIAEGYSVSREKKESFPLTVTSAQKNPTAFYLCASSIGRSGNSPLHFGNGTRLTVT.

This clone showed up just once. The V and J genes are TRBV28 and TRBJ2-7; 9 bases line up with TRBD1. Trimming cost V 6 bases and J 4 bases; bases outside gene matches: 10. Germline V CDR1 and CDR2: MDHEN, SYDVKM. This CDR3 comprises 15 residues. In nucleotides, the CDR3 is TGTGCCAGCAGCATGCGAGGGGGACAGGGTTACGAGCAGTACTTC. Residues: CASSMRGGQGYEQYF.

By frequency in the sample, this clone is medium-sized. The chain has TRBV19 and TRBJ2-2; D may be TRBD2 (5 bases). Trimming removed 3 bases from V and 6 bases from J, with 20 bases in between. Germline V gene lookup returns CDR1 LNHDA and CDR2 SQIVND (reference sequence). This CDR3 spans 17 amino acids. The DNA of the CDR3 is TGTGCCAGTAGTATGCTCATGGAGGCGGCAGGAGCCGGGGAGCTGTTTTTT. Amino acids: CASSMLMEAAGAGELFF.

Judged by abundance, this clone is medium-sized. V usage is TRBV18 and J usage is TRBJ2-7, with D possibly being TRBD1 (6 bases). The CDR3 length is 12 residues. Germline lookup yields CDR1 KGHSH and CDR2 LQKENI. V was cut by 3 bases and J by 6 bases, with 9 bases left in between. CDR3 protein: CASSPNRVEQYF. In DNA, the CDR3 is TGTGCCAGCTCACCGAACAGGGTCGAGCAGTACTTC.

The chain is built from TRBV7-9 and TRBJ2-3; 7 bases match TRBD2. Unmatched junction bases numbered 17, after V lost 5 bases and J lost 3 bases. The CDR3 loop spans 18 amino acids. The germline V gene encodes CDR1 SEHNR and CDR2 FQNEAQ (reference sequence). For the CDR3, the DNA is TGTGCCAGCAGCCCAAAGGGGAGGGTGTCCGCCTGGACAGATACGCAGTATTTT. Residues: CASSPKGRVSAWTDTQYF.

This chain links TRBV6-6 with TRBJ1-3; D unresolved. The CDR3 loop spans 16 amino acids. Germline V gives CDR1 MNHNY, CDR2 SVGAGI (reference sequence). Trimming removed 5 bases at V and 0 bases at J, with 14 bases between. As DNA, the CDR3 is TGTGCCAGCAGTCCCTGGGGAAGAGCCTCTGGAAACACCATATATTTT. This translates into CASSPWGRASGNTIYF.

V and J are TRBV29-1 and TRBJ2-7; possibly TRBD1 for D (5 bases). Germline V lookup: CDR1 SQVTM, CDR2 ANQGSEA. The germline V and J ends were trimmed by 7 bases and 8 bases, with 9 bases remaining between them. This CDR3 is 9 amino acids long. DNA of the CDR3: TGCAGCGCCTCAGGGCAGCAGTACTTC. It is translated as CSASGQQYF.

This clone appeared a single time. This chain connects TRBV18 to TRBJ1-1, with D uncertain. The CDR3 length is 12 residues. CDR1 is KGHSH and CDR2 is LQKENI in the germline V gene. With 4 bases removed from V and 1 base from J, the gap between germline ends came to 4 bases. CDR3 sequence (DNA): TGTGCCAGCTCACTGGGGAACACTGAAGCTTTCTTT. Translating gives CASSLGNTEAFF.

CDR3 sequence: CASSPYHRGPSTDTQYF. The CDR3, as DNA: TGTGCCAGTAGTCCTTACCACAGGGGGCCGAGCACAGATACGCAGTATTTT. V is TRBV19 and J is TRBJ2-3; TRBD1 agrees at 9 bases. The CDR3 length is 17 residues. Germline CDR1 and CDR2: LNHDA and SQIVND (reference sequence). J gave up 0 bases and V 5 bases, and 9 bases lay outside the gene matches.

The genes are TRBV27 and TRBJ2-1, with TRBD2 identical over 10 bases. The V segment lost 5 bases and the J segment 8 bases; nucleotides outside the gene matches: 9. The CDR3 is 15 residues long. CDR1 is MNHEY and CDR2 is SMNVEV in the germline V gene (reference sequence). In DNA form, the CDR3 reads TGTGCCAGCAGTAAAAGCGGGGGGGCTGGGCATGAGCAGTTCTTC. Encoded protein: CASSKSGGAGHEQFF.

The table lists this clone with a count of one. This sequence joins TRBV5-1 and TRBJ1-3; the D is unclear. The CDR3 sequence is 15 residues long. Germline assignment: CDR1 SGHRS and CDR2 YFSETQ. V was pared by 4 bases and J by 0 bases, with 11 bases between. The CDR3 DNA is TGCGCCAGCAGCCCAAGAGGGCTCTCTGGAAACACCATATATTTT. Its translation: CASSPRGLSGNTIYF.